The 8 T cell receptor beta chains listed next were all sequenced from one sample in a study of blood T cell repertoires in COVID-19 (dated by TCRdb to 2020 to 2022). Library generation was performed with the immunoSEQ multiplex PCR assay. TCRdb re-hosts the immuneACCESS table, in-frame sequences only. Its copies lack some clones; in the studies checked, an unresolved V gene accounts for under half of them, and the cause for the rest is not known. The sample has around 100,000 clones on record, around four fifths of them singletons. 13% of the sample rests with the top ten. Sequencing was performed on peripheral blood. The receptors originated from a middle-aged man with active or convalescent COVID-19.

This chain connects TRBV6-5 to TRBJ2-7; 7 bases fit TRBD2. Germline CDR1 is MNHEY and CDR2 is SVGAGI. The CDR3 is 16 residues long. V was pared by 0 bases and J by 5 bases, with 10 bases of the junction left unmatched. DNA of the CDR3: TGTGCCAGCAGTTACTCCAACCACCGGGAGGCCCACGAGCAGTACTTC. Encoded protein: CASSYSNHREAHEQYF.

The chain has TRBV19 and TRBJ1-2, with D possibly being TRBD1 (5 bases). The CDR3 spans 17 residues. V lost 7 bases to trimming and J lost 3 bases, with 24 bases between them. Per germline, CDR1 LNHDA and CDR2 SQIVND (reference sequence). CDR3 DNA: TGTGCCAGTACCAATCAGGGAGCGGGGGGGTTTTACTATGGCTACACCTTC. Translation gives CASTNQGAGGFYYGYTF.

There are a few counts of this clone. The genes are TRBV15 and TRBJ1-1; 7 positions match TRBD1. The V gene end was trimmed by 2 bases and the J gene end by 1 base; junction bases not matched to a gene: 10. The CDR3 is 17 residues long. Germline CDR1 is LNHNV and CDR2 is YYDKDF (reference sequence). This CDR3 reads CATSRPKFDRANTEAFF. In DNA, the CDR3 is TGTGCCACCAGCAGACCGAAGTTCGACAGGGCGAACACTGAAGCTTTCTTT.

The genes are TRBV28 and TRBJ1-2, with D tentatively TRBD1 (5 bases). V lost 8 bases, J lost 2 bases, and 9 bases lay in between. This CDR3 spans 12 amino acids. Germline-derived CDR1 and CDR2 are MDHEN and SYDVKM. CDR3 protein: CASGRANYGYTF. For the CDR3, the DNA is TGTGCCAGCGGCAGGGCCAACTATGGCTACACCTTC.

The rearrangement links TRBV19 to TRBJ2-1; 9 bases match TRBD1. The length of the CDR3 is 12 residues. Germline CDR1 and CDR2: LNHDA and SQIVND (reference sequence). V lost 11 bases to trimming and J lost 5 bases; unmatched junction nucleotides: 4. The CDR3 coding sequence is TGTGCCGCCCGGGACAGGGACAATGAGCAGTTCTTC. This codes for CAARDRDNEQFF.

The rearrangement uses TRBV5-1 and TRBJ2-5; 7 positions match TRBD1. Germline V CDR1 and CDR2: SGHRS, YFSETQ. This CDR3 region has 14 residues. The V gene end was trimmed by 4 bases and the J gene end by 2 bases; junction bases not matched to a gene: 5. CDR3: CASSGLTGQETQYF. In nucleotides, the CDR3 is TGCGCCAGCAGCGGGCTGACAGGGCAAGAGACCCAGTACTTC.

This chain links TRBV5-4 with TRBJ1-2; 9 bases match TRBD1. This CDR3 spans 14 amino acids. Germline CDR1 reads SGHNT; CDR2 reads YYREEE (reference sequence). J lost 2 bases, V lost 4 bases, and 3 bases had no gene match. The CDR3 DNA follows: TGTGCCAGCAGCGAGGGACAGGGCAACTATGGCTACACCTTC. Its translation is CASSEGQGNYGYTF.

The chain carries TRBV7-9 and TRBJ2-4; 9 positions match TRBD1. The CDR3 is 16 residues long. V was clipped by 5 bases and J by 1 base; unmatched bases: 6. Germline V lookup: CDR1 SEHNR, CDR2 FQNEAQ (reference sequence). CDR3 in amino acids: CASSAGTGNAKNIQYF. Written as DNA, the CDR3 is TGTGCCAGCAGCGCCGGGACAGGGAACGCCAAAAACATTCAGTACTTC.